This is a list of T cell receptor beta chains from one sample in a study of blood T cell repertoires in COVID-19. Sequencing used immunoSEQ multiplex PCR; TCRdb keeps in-frame clones, though not all of them. This table has 200,000 to 250,000 clones, around four fifths appearing once. The material sequenced was peripheral blood. The source is a man aged 45-60 years with active or convalescent COVID-19. The CDR3 runs from the conserved cysteine through the conserved F or W. D genes are given only for firm matches.

TRBD1	TRBV10-2	TRBJ2-7	TGCGCCAGCTCCTCCCTAGACAGGGGATACGAGCAGTACTTC	CASSSLDRGYEQYF
NA	TRBV3-1/TRBV3-2	TRBJ2-7	TGTGCCAGCAGCATACAAAGCGAGCAGTACTTC	CASSIQSEQYF
TRBD2	TRBV5-4	TRBJ2-1	TGTGCCAGCAGCTTGGGGGCTAGCGGCTCCTACAATGAGCAGTTCTTC	CASSLGASGSYNEQFF
NA	TRBV27	TRBJ2-5	TGTGCCAGCAGTGGGAGGACAACCCTCCAAGAGACCCAGTACTTC	CASSGRTTLQETQYF
NA	TRBV20-1	TRBJ2-7	TGCAGTGCTAGTCAGTCGGGGGTCACCTCCTACGAGCAGTACTTC	CSASQSGVTSYEQYF
NA	TRBV11-3	TRBJ2-5	TGTGCCAGCAGCCTAGGAGGGGGCAGGACATTCGAAGAGACCCAGTACTTC	CASSLGGGRTFEETQYF
TRBD1	TRBV5-4	TRBJ1-1	TGTGCCAGCAGCTTTTACGGGACAGCCCTTATTGAAGCTTTCTTT	CASSFYGTALIEAFF
TRBD2	TRBV7-2	TRBJ2-3	TGTGCCAGCAGCTTAGTAGCCCTAGCGGGGGGGAAAGATACGCAGTATTTT	CASSLVALAGGKDTQYF
NA	TRBV12-3/TRBV12-4	TRBJ2-3	TGTGCCAGCAGCTACCTCCCCGCAGATACGCAGTATTTT	CASSYLPADTQYF
NA	TRBV5-1	TRBJ1-2	TGCGCCAGCAGCTTGGCGGACAGCTATCGTGGCTACACCTTC	CASSLADSYRGYTF
NA	TRBV5-1	TRBJ2-2	TGCGCCAGCAGCTTGGCCGTGGGGGCGGATAGAGGGGAGCTGTTTTTT	CASSLAVGADRGELFF
TRBD1	TRBV6-4	TRBJ2-7	TGTGCCAGCAGGCGGGCAGGGGGCCAATCCTACGAGCAGTACTTC	CASRRAGGQSYEQYF
NA	TRBV5-1	TRBJ2-2	TGCGCCAGCAGCTTGGCCGGGGAGCGGACCGGGGAGCTGTTTTTT	CASSLAGERTGELFF
NA	TRBV28	TRBJ1-1	TGTGCCAGCAGTCCCCGAACGTTGGCCACTGAAGCTTTCTTT	CASSPRTLATEAFF
NA	TRBV19	TRBJ1-5	TGTGCCAGTAGTATAGATAACAGCTTGAGGCCCCAGCATTTT	CASSIDNSLRPQHF
NA	TRBV5-6	TRBJ2-7	TGTGCCAGCAGCTTGGTTGAGGGTAGTAGGTCCTACGAGCAGTACTTC	CASSLVEGSRSYEQYF
NA	TRBV6-5	TRBJ1-2	TGTGCCAGCAGGGGAACAGGGAACTATGGCTACACCTTC	CASRGTGNYGYTF
TRBD2	TRBV10-3	TRBJ2-3	TGTGCCACGAATCTAGCGGGAGGTGGGGGGGGCACAGATACGCAGTATTTT	CATNLAGGGGGTDTQYF